Sequencing of this TCR beta chain was carried out in a study of neurological immune-mediated disorders (dated by TCRdb to between 2017 and 2020). Study-level background: The study compared peripheral blood TCR-beta repertoires of HTLV-I-associated myelopathy (HAM/TSP) patients, multiple sclerosis patients and healthy controls using UMI-based sequencing. Alongside PBMC samples, the set of more than 80 TCR-beta libraries contained longitudinal samples, technical triplicates, and paired CD4+ and CD8+ T-cell subsets that had been sorted. The cohort was made up of approximately 71 subjects, consisting of around 14 HAM/TSP patients, 34 multiple sclerosis patients and about 20 healthy controls. Longitudinal HAM/TSP and healthy donors had 3 time-points each (3-40 month intervals).

The investigation overall reported the following: No identical CDR3 amino acid sequences were found to be shared among expanded clones across subjects, suggesting that TCR-beta repertoires were private in all groups. TCR clonal expansion was greatest in HAM/TSP patients and smallest in MS patients, who ranked below even healthy controls.

cDNA was synthesized by template-switch 5'RACE using a primer carrying a 10-nucleotide random unique molecular identifier by which each TCR transcript was tagged. Over 200 million TCR-beta sequences, covering 15-18 subjects, were produced in each sequencing run. Total RNA was extracted with the RNeasy kit. The KAPA Real-time Library Amplification kit was used to amplify TCR-beta VDJ regions with primers for the TCR constant region and the 5'RACE anchor. Sample indexes and Illumina adaptors were added in a first PCR, after which library yield was increased in a second PCR. After Ampure bead purification, the TCR product of roughly 650 bp was size-selected on a 2% E-gel SizeSelection system. Before pooling, library quality was assessed on a Bioanalyzer, concentration was determined with Qubit, and library quantification was performed with the Kapa Library Quantification kit. Libraries were sequenced paired-end 2 x 150 bp on an Illumina HiSeq 2500. To increase sequence diversity, roughly 23-30% phiX was spiked into each library pool. In the authors' own workflow: The UMI-based MiGEC pipeline processed quality-filtered reads and removed over 85% of raw TCR sequences during error correction. VDJ genes were aligned to IMGT germline references, and each clonotype was defined by a unique CDR3 amino acid sequence together with V-J genes. Clonal expansion, Shannon diversity and CDR3 relatedness (CalcPairwiseDistances, ClusterSamples) were evaluated with VDJtools, and phylogenetic trees were built with CLCbio workbench. Expanded clones were defined as having at least 8 unique UMIs, based on coefficient-of-variation modelling across technical triplicates. TCRdb cleaned the public reads at Q25 with fastp, built clones with MiXCR and kept in-frame beta chains. For every CDR3 protein sequence, its rows merge into one entry that carries the most common genes and DNA. The authors' filters were not applied to this entry. A total of approximately 70,000 distinct CDR3 sequences appear in this sample, roughly 10% of them only once. 9.5% to 10% of the sample is in the top ten clones.

In its sample, this clonotype was seen once. Its antigen target is currently unknown. A read error may be the cause here, since a much bigger clone is one base away. Taken from cysteine to phenylalanine, the CDR3 has 16 residues. Left in the record is the CDR3 DNA by itself, 48 bases read in frame from the first base. V trim: 0 bases; J trim: 8 bases; unmatched bases: 13. CDR1 DFQATT and CDR2 SNEGSKA were looked up in the germline V gene (reference sequence). The time point label on this specimen signifies: longitudinal time-point 1 (baseline). The healthy controls were volunteers from a blood bank in Maryland, USA. Unsorted PBMC libraries were generated from 2 million PBMCs stored in RNAlater at -80 °C until RNA extraction. PBMCs were separated from peripheral blood using Ficoll-Hypaque density gradient centrifugation and then cryopreserved in liquid nitrogen.

The chain links TRBV20-1 with TRBJ2-1; TRBD2 lines up with 7 middle nucleotides. This clonotype was sampled from a man aged 25-40 years in good health. The specimen was PBMCs. The CDR3 here reads CSARDPAGFLWDEQFF. The DNA sequence is given as TGCAGTGCTAGAGATCCAGCGGGGTTCCTTTGGGATGAGCAGTTCTTC.